This entry lists 26 T cell receptor beta chains sequenced from one sample in a study of T-cell memory formation after mild COVID-19. TCRdb re-derived calls from the 5' RACE reads in MiXCR, one entry per CDR3 protein. The sample contains about 420,000 distinct CDR3 sequences, more than 20% of which appear only once. The sequenced sample was PBMCs or a T cell subset sorted from them (not recorded which). These receptors were obtained from an adult woman who had mild COVID-19 (a few samples of this study predate the infection). Cell type and time point are not known.

The rearrangement links TRBV12-3 or TRBV12-4 to TRBJ2-7; no definite D call. This CDR3 is built from 11 residues. V lost 5 bases and J 6 bases, leaving 8 bases between the germline ends. CDR3 sequence: CASSQYREQYF. In DNA, the CDR3 is TGTGCCAGCAGTCAATACCGCGAGCAGTACTTC.

The chain has TRBV20-1 and TRBJ1-5; TRBD1 is a possible D gene (5 bases). CDR3 size: 15 residues. V was trimmed by 2 bases and J by 7 bases, leaving 18 bases between them. The germline CDR1 and CDR2 sequences are DFQATT and SNEGSKA (reference sequence). This chain's CDR3 is CSARNALRGGQPQHF. The CDR3 region has the DNA TGCAGTGCTAGAAACGCCCTACGGGGGGGGCAGCCCCAGCATTTT.

The CDR3 loop is CASSYTAPGPGPSYGYTF. Here the CDR3 DNA reads TGTGCCAGCAGTTACACGGCCCCGGGACCAGGGCCCTCCTATGGCTACACCTTC. The gene calls are TRBV6-5 and TRBJ1-2; D possibly corresponds to TRBD1 (5 bases). Germline V gene data show CDR1 as MNHEY and CDR2 as SVGAGI. The CDR3 is 18 residues long. Trimming shortened V by 2 bases and J by 4 bases, and 23 bases separated the two germline ends.

The chain employs TRBV7-9 and TRBJ2-5, with 11 bases identical to TRBD2. With 5 bases clipped from V and 2 bases from J, the junction kept 10 bases outside the gene matches. In germline, CDR1 is SEHNR, CDR2 FQNEAQ (reference sequence). The CDR3 is 17 residues long. CDR3 residues: CASSTALSSGGQETQYF. The CDR3 coding sequence is TGTGCCAGCAGCACTGCCCTGTCTAGCGGGGGGCAAGAGACCCAGTACTTC.

This clonotype was detected only a few times. V gene TRBV18 combines with J gene TRBJ2-5, with a possible D match to TRBD1 (6 bases). Deletions cut 4 bases from V and 5 bases from J, with 17 bases between. Germline-derived CDR1 and CDR2 are KGHSH and LQKENI. The CDR3 is 15 residues long. CDR3 sequence reads: CASSLGQLAGETQYF. CDR3 DNA sequence: TGTGCCAGCTCACTCGGACAGCTGGCCGGGGAGACCCAGTACTTC.

This clonotype was detected only a few times. V is TRBV11-1 and J is TRBJ2-1; a possible D gene is TRBD2 (6 bases). Per the germline V gene, CDR1 is SGHAT and CDR2 is FQDESV (reference sequence). Trimming removed 5 bases from V and 7 bases from J, with 15 bases in between. CDR3 length: 14 residues. In DNA, the CDR3 is TGTGCCAGCAGCCCCCAGACTAGATGGAATGAGCAGTTCTTC. Translating gives CASSPQTRWNEQFF.

This chain uses TRBV4-3 with TRBJ2-2; 7 nucleotides line up with TRBD2. Germline CDR1 reads LGHNA; CDR2 reads YSLEER. Trimming took 4 bases from V and 2 from J; bases not matched to a gene: 16. This CDR3 spans 19 amino acids. CDR3 residues: CASSPPGMGLAVNTGELFF. The CDR3 nucleotides are TGCGCCAGCAGCCCTCCGGGGATGGGGCTAGCGGTTAACACCGGGGAGCTGTTTTTT.

The chain uses TRBV4-2 and TRBJ2-5; 8 bases are a match to TRBD2. CDR1 is LGHNA, CDR2 YNFKEQ, per germline. The CDR3 spans 17 residues. Trimming removed 0 bases from V and 4 bases from J; junction bases left unmatched: 10. The CDR3 protein is CASSQEGSGSTRETQYF. In nucleotides, the CDR3 is TGTGCCAGCAGCCAAGAGGGCAGCGGGAGTACTCGAGAGACCCAGTACTTC.

The chain recombines TRBV3-1 with TRBJ1-2, with a weak D call TRBD1 (6 bases). The CDR3 is 14 amino acids. The V and J ends lost 0 bases and 7 bases respectively, with 12 bases between them. The germline V gene has CDR1 LGHDT and CDR2 YNNKEL (reference sequence). CDR3 amino acids: CASSQDAGAIGYTF. The CDR3 DNA sequence: TGTGCCAGCAGCCAAGATGCAGGGGCCATTGGCTACACCTTC.

This clonotype has only a few counts. The chain links TRBV7-3 to TRBJ1-1, with 7 bases lining up with TRBD1. Germline assignment: CDR1 SGHTA and CDR2 FQGTGA. The J segment lost 1 base and the V segment lost 4 bases, leaving 3 bases of the junction unmatched. The CDR3 is 14 amino acids. As DNA, the CDR3 is TGTGCCAGCAGCTCGACAGGGACGAACACTGAAGCTTTCTTT. It codes for CASSSTGTNTEAFF.

This clonotype came up a few times. The CDR3 sequence is CASSHDRGDSPLHF. The CDR3 bases are TGTGCCAGCAGCCACGACAGGGGGGATTCACCCCTCCACTTT. The rearrangement links TRBV3-1 to TRBJ1-6; 9 nucleotides match TRBD1. The length of the CDR3 is 14 residues. Trimming removed 3 bases from V and 8 bases from J; junction bases left unmatched: 2. Germline CDR1 reads LGHDT; CDR2 reads YNNKEL (reference sequence).

This chain links TRBV12-3 or TRBV12-4 with TRBJ2-6; TRBD1 might be the D (6 bases). This CDR3 has 19 residues. V lost 5 bases to trimming and J lost 4 bases, with 24 bases between them. The CDR3: CASSQRGSSGLRGANVLTF. The CDR3 DNA is TGTGCCAGCAGTCAGAGGGGGTCGTCGGGGTTACGGGGGGCCAACGTCCTGACTTTC.

This clonotype was counted a few times. This chain connects TRBV5-1 to TRBJ2-2; D is unclear. The CDR3 consists of 16 residues. With 3 bases removed from V and 7 bases from J, the gap between germline ends came to 19 bases. The V gene's germline CDR1 is SGHRS and CDR2 YFSETQ. Written as DNA, the CDR3 is TGCGCCAGCAGCTCCCGAGATTCTGACGGAGTCGGGGAGCTGTTTTTT. It specifies CASSSRDSDGVGELFF.

This chain joins TRBV5-1 and TRBJ2-7; D unresolved. Germline V gene sequence: CDR1 SGHRS, CDR2 YFSETQ. The CDR3 totals 14 residues. V dropped 2 bases and J dropped 3 bases, with 12 bases sitting between them. The CDR3 DNA follows: TGCGCCAGCAGCTTAGGCCAGGCAGTCTACGAGCAGTACTTC. Its protein is CASSLGQAVYEQYF.

This clonotype was seen a few times. The rearrangement joins TRBV7-3 to TRBJ2-1; 7 nucleotides agree with TRBD1. CDR1 and CDR2 from the germline V gene are SGHTA and FQGTGA. This CDR3 is 13 amino acids long. Trimming at V came to 8 bases and at J to 3 bases, leaving 4 bases not matched to a gene. CDR3 region: CASSRGIYNEQFF. In DNA form, the CDR3 reads TGTGCCAGCTCCAGGGGGATCTACAATGAGCAGTTCTTC.

This clonotype showed up just a few times. The V gene is TRBV25-1, the J gene TRBJ1-1, with D unresolved. Germline loops: CDR1 MGHDK, CDR2 SYGVNS. Trimming shortened V by 1 base and J by 1 base, and 10 bases separated the two germline ends. CDR3 length: 15 amino acids. In DNA, the CDR3 is TGTGCCAGCAGTGAATGGTGGACGGCGAACACTGAAGCTTTCTTT. It is translated as CASSEWWTANTEAFF. The variable domain in full, completed from reference TRBV25-1 and TRBJ1-1, reads EADIYQTPRYLVIGTGKKITLECSQTMGHDKMYWYQQDPGMELHLIHYSYGVNSTEKGDLSSESTVSRIRTEHFPLTLESARPSHTSQYLCASSEWWTANTEAFFGQGTRLTVV.

Only a few counts were recorded for this clonotype. V gene TRBV7-9 combines with J gene TRBJ2-7; a possible D gene is TRBD1 (6 bases). The CDR3 is 15 amino acids. V gave up 5 bases and J gave up 2 bases, with 16 bases separating them. Germline loops: CDR1 SEHNR, CDR2 FQNEAQ (reference sequence). Written as DNA, the CDR3 is TGTGCCAGCAGCGGAAGAGAGGGGGTTGCCTACGAGCAGTACTTC. This codes for CASSGREGVAYEQYF.

This chain connects TRBV20-1 to TRBJ2-5; 8 nucleotides match TRBD2. V shed 0 bases and J 9 bases; nucleotides not matched to a gene: 27. The germline V gene encodes CDR1 DFQATT and CDR2 SNEGSKA (reference sequence). The CDR3 has 20 amino acids. The DNA for the CDR3 is TGCAGTGCTAGAGACCTAACTCCGGGACTAGGTTACGGGGGTAAGCGGGCCCAGTACTTC. Translating it yields CSARDLTPGLGYGGKRAQYF.

This clonotype was recorded a few times. The CDR3: CASSSPSIRGREQYF. The CDR3 DNA reads as TGTGCCAGCAGCTCCCCCTCGATCCGGGGCCGAGAGCAGTACTTC. This sequence joins TRBV7-2 and TRBJ2-7; D is possibly TRBD1 or TRBD2 (5 bases each). With 4 bases removed from V and 7 bases from J, the gap between germline ends came to 20 bases. The CDR3 is made up of 15 amino acids. Per germline, CDR1 SGHTA and CDR2 FQGNSA.

This clonotype was observed a few times. The chain joins TRBV4-2 to TRBJ2-5; 13 nucleotides line up with TRBD2. V was clipped by 4 bases and J by 3 bases; unmatched bases: 11. Germline CDR1 and CDR2: LGHNA and YNFKEQ. The CDR3 is 18 residues long. For the CDR3, the DNA is TGTGCCAGCAGCCTCCGGCTGACTAGCGGGGGGACGAAAGAGACCCAGTACTTC. Protein sequence: CASSLRLTSGGTKETQYF.

This chain links TRBV1 with TRBJ2-3; TRBD2 was called by the table and not checked on the DNA. TRBV1 is noted as a pseudogene. This CDR3 is 14 amino acids long. CDR3 residues: CTSSGRGGVDTQYF. CDR3 sequence (DNA): TGCACCAGCTCCGGGCGGGGGGGCGTGGATACGCAGTATTTT.

This clonotype has only a few counts. This rearrangement joins TRBV4-3 to TRBJ2-5, with D possibly being TRBD2 (5 bases). The CDR3 consists of 15 residues. Germline lookup yields CDR1 LGHNA and CDR2 YSLEER. V gave up 1 base and J gave up 4 bases, with 13 bases separating them. The chain's CDR3 is CASSQGLGGPETQYF. The CDR3 coding sequence is TGCGCCAGCAGCCAAGGTCTAGGAGGTCCAGAGACCCAGTACTTC.

With respect to this clonotype: One base away lies a much larger clone, so this may be a sequencing read error. V gene TRBV7-6 combines with J gene TRBJ2-1; TRBD2 is a possible D gene (5 bases). Germline CDR1 reads SGHVS; CDR2 reads FNYEAQ. The CDR3 loop spans 13 amino acids. V lost 1 base and J lost 4, with 5 bases in between. The CDR3: CASSLGEYNEQFF. Written as DNA, the CDR3 is TGTGCCAGCAGCTTAGGGGAGTACAATGAGCAGTTCTTC.

The genes are TRBV24-1 and TRBJ2-1, with no clear D. Germline V lookup: CDR1 KGHDR, CDR2 SFDVKD. The V end lost 0 bases, the J end lost 5 bases, and 10 bases lay between the germline ends. The CDR3 is made up of 15 amino acids. The CDR3 DNA is TGTGCCACCAGTGATTTGCAATCTGGGAACAATGAGCAGTTCTTC. It specifies CATSDLQSGNNEQFF.

Many counts were recorded for this clonotype. The gene calls are TRBV10-3 and TRBJ1-1, with 8 bases aligning to TRBD1. J gave up 12 bases and V 0 bases, and 9 bases lay outside the gene matches. CDR3 size: 14 residues. CDR1 and CDR2 from the germline V gene are ENHRY and SYGVKD. The chain's CDR3 is CAISESTGQGRTFF. In nucleotides, the CDR3 is TGTGCCATCAGTGAGTCGACCGGACAGGGTAGGACTTTCTTT.

V usage is TRBV24-1 and J usage is TRBJ2-3; D gene uncertain. From germline, CDR1 is KGHDR and CDR2 SFDVKD. V lost 0 bases, J lost 6 bases, and 15 bases lay in between. The length of the CDR3 is 16 residues. CDR3 coding DNA: TGTGCCACCAGTGATTTGTCGGGTCTTGAGGATGATACGCAGTATTTT. It translates to CATSDLSGLEDDTQYF.